The TCR beta chain under discussion was sequenced for a study of beta chain features in type 1 diabetes (dated by TCRdb to 2016 to 2018). About the investigation overall: Patients and healthy donors did not differ in mean age, gender distribution, total cell number or subset yield. A total of some 100,000,000 sorted cells were examined across all samples, and a strong correlation was observed between cell number per subset and RNA yield. The study compared TCRB repertoires of sorted circulating CD4+ T cell subsets between recently diagnosed type 1 diabetes patients and matched healthy donors. Regulatory and stem cell-like memory subsets were obtained from only 8 patients and roughly eight healthy donors, while naive and central memory subsets were obtained from all 28 donors.

V is cut back by 4 bases and J by 4 bases, with 7 bases in the junction unmatched. CDR1 and CDR2 were assigned from the germline V gene as SQVTM and ANQGSEA. From the cysteine through the phenylalanine, the CDR3 covers 14 amino acids. Only CDR3 DNA remains: 42 bases, in frame from the first base. Broader findings and caveats from the paper: Only small numbers of individuals were included in the HLA sub-analyses, which left unresolved whether HLA type had any influence on TCRB rearrangement. Sequencing cDNA rather than genomic DNA could over-represent highly expressing activated cells, although activation and CD3 levels did not differ between groups. Shorter templates might be favored by PCR, yet because patient and control samples were amplified and corrected together, any such skew would affect both groups equally. The naive, central memory and regulatory TCRB repertoires appeared to resemble one another more closely among patients than among healthy donors. Type 1 diabetes patients showed a moderate but significant shortening of TCRB CDR3 length in all four CD4+ subsets. At VDJ recombination sites, patients with type 1 diabetes made fewer insertions and deleted more nucleotides, a pattern implying thymic rearrangement abnormalities.

The High Capacity cDNA Reverse Transcription Kit was used to reverse transcribe all of the isolated RNA, meaning that expressed TCRB transcripts were what got sequenced. Deep immunoSEQ sequencing was applied to naive, central memory and regulatory T cell samples, giving an average of about 3.6 million total reads per sample. Sorted cells were lysed in RLT buffer and RNA was extracted with DNase-treated RNeasy Micro or Mini kits, depending on cell number. Each cell subset was processed separately to prevent cross-contamination, with patient and healthy donor samples processed together. Using the immunoSEQ multiplex PCR, TCRB sequences were amplified from cDNA into 87-bp fragments spanning the CDR3 region. Sequencing of the amplicons was performed on the Illumina HiSeq platform. Per the authors' processing: PCR bias was computationally corrected using synthetic template baselines, reads within Hamming distance 2 were collapsed, and singletons that could not be merged were discarded. By aligning reads against IMGT, V, D and J genes, CDR3 length, and insertions or deletions at six rearrangement sites were assigned. Within each subset, clonotype counts were normalized to sorted cell number, after which true diversity and Gini coefficients were computed with the tcR R package. The overlap coefficient, calculated on TCRB nucleotide sequences, was used to measure repertoire sharing. This immuneACCESS table, as held by TCRdb, lists in-frame sequences with V and J called but not all clones. Of the missing ones, under half trace to an unresolved V gene in checked studies; the others have no known cause. V and J calls and clone size are as listed in that table; D and trimming were resolved from the DNA. This sample gives about 160,000 clones in total; 6.5% to 10% of them show up just once. The ten largest clones add up to around 0.5% of the sample.

From each donor, a single peripheral blood sample of around 120 mL on average was drawn into heparinised tubes. Naive, central memory, regulatory and stem cell-like memory CD4+ T cells were sorted on a BD FACSAria II using a panel including CD45RO, CCR7, CD25, CD127, CD95 and CD27. A purity above 95% was achieved for all sorted populations. PBMCs were separated immediately by Lymphoprep density gradient centrifugation and were stained directly, without being cultured. So that batch effects would be minimized, each experiment stained and sorted samples in pairs, pairing one healthy donor with one patient. This clone was seen a few times. The clone's antigen remains unknown. Base-call qualities are not available, and no considerably larger clone is one nucleotide away.

The TCR was taken from a young woman with type 1 diabetes. Sequencing was carried out using central memory CD4+ T cells from blood. The chain couples TRBV29-1 to TRBJ1-1; 9 central bases correspond to TRBD1. The sequence in DNA is TGCAGCGTTGTATGGGACAGGGCCCGCACTGAAGCTTTCTTT. This translates into CSVVWDRARTEAFF.